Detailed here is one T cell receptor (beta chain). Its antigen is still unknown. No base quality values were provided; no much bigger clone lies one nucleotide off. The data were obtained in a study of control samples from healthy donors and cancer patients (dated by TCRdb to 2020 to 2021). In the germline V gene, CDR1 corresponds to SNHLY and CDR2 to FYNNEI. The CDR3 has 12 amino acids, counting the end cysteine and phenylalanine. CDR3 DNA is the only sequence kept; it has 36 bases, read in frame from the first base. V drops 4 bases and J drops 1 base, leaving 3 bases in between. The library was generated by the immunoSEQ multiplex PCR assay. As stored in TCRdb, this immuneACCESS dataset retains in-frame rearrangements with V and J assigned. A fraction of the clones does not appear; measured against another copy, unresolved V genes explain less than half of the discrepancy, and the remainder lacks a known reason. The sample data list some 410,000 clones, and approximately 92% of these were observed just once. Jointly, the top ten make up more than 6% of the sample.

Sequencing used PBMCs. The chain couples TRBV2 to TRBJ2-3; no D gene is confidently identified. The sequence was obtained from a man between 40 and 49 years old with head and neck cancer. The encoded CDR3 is CASSAGTDTQYF. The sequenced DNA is TGTGCCAGCAGTGCGGGCACAGATACGCAGTATTTT.